The 11 T cell receptor beta chains below all came from one sample that was sequenced in a study of sequential checkpoint blockade in melanoma. Treatment given: randomized to nivolumab then ipilimumab (arm A) or the reverse (arm B). Produced via immunoSEQ multiplex PCR; TCRdb's table is partial and in-frame only. This table holds about 9,100 clones, around 72% found once. The sequences come from CD8+ T cells sorted from blood (inferred from file names), collected from a patient given nivolumab and ipilimumab in sequence. All receptors derive from a human donor with melanoma.

The gene calls are TRBV7-3 and TRBJ2-3; D not certain. This CDR3 contains 16 residues. The V end was cut by 1 base, the J end by 1 base, with 12 bases between. Germline CDR1 is SGHTA and CDR2 is FQGTGA. CDR3 coding DNA: TGTGCCAGCAGCTTAAGCCCGATCCAGGGCACAGATACGCAGTATTTT. Translated: CASSLSPIQGTDTQYF.

The gene calls are TRBV4-1 and TRBJ2-1, with TRBD2 identical over 13 bases. The V segment lost 4 bases and the J segment 4 bases; nucleotides outside the gene matches: 4. The CDR3 is 16 residues long. In germline, CDR1 is MGHRA, CDR2 YSYEKL. The CDR3, as DNA: TGCGCCAGCAGCCTGTTACTAGCGGGAGGGTACAATGAGCAGTTCTTC. This gives the protein CASSLLLAGGYNEQFF.

Only one count was recorded for this clone. The chain is built from TRBV6-5 and TRBJ2-3, with TRBD2 matching over 11 bases. J lost 6 bases, V lost 4 bases, and 6 bases had no gene match. Germline-derived CDR1 and CDR2 are MNHEY and SVGAGI. CDR3 length: 15 amino acids. The CDR3 region is CASSFSGGVGDTQYF. CDR3 nucleotides: TGTGCCAGCAGTTTTAGCGGGGGGGTGGGGGATACGCAGTATTTT.

The chain recombines TRBV4-1 with TRBJ2-2, with TRBD2 as a possible D gene (6 bases). Germline lookup yields CDR1 MGHRA and CDR2 YSYEKL. The CDR3 contains 16 residues. The V and J ends lost 4 bases and 1 base respectively, with 13 bases between them. CDR3 residues: CASSRKSGQNTGELFF. The CDR3 DNA follows: TGCGCCAGCAGCCGCAAAAGCGGGCAGAACACCGGGGAGCTGTTTTTT.

The chain recombines TRBV9 with TRBJ2-1; TRBD2 agrees at 9 bases. The CDR3 contains 17 residues. The J segment lost 2 bases and the V segment lost 3 bases, leaving 9 bases of the junction unmatched. CDR1 and CDR2 (germline): SGDLS, YYNGEE. The CDR3 DNA sequence: TGTGCCAGCAGCGCCACACCGCCTAGCGGGGCCTACAATGAGCAGTTCTTC. It is translated as CASSATPPSGAYNEQFF.

V and J are TRBV21-1 and TRBJ2-1; TRBD2 is the table's D call and was not checked against the DNA. TRBV21-1 is an annotated pseudogene. The CDR3 is 17 residues long. CDR3 DNA sequence: TGTGCCAGCAGCAAAGCGAGTAGCGGGGGGGGTTGTGATGAGCAGTTCTTC. Translation gives CASSKASSGGGCDEQFF.

The sample holds one count of this clone. The chain uses TRBV11-1 and TRBJ1-2; TRBD1 agrees at 9 bases. The germline V gene encodes CDR1 SGHAT and CDR2 FQDESV (reference sequence). CDR3 size: 15 residues. After removal of 3 bases from V and 4 bases from J, the junction contained 6 bases not matched to a gene. CDR3 sequence (DNA): TGTGCCAGCAGCTTTGGGACAGGGCCTCTCTATGGCTACACCTTC. It encodes CASSFGTGPLYGYTF. The variable domain in full, completed from reference TRBV11-1 and TRBJ1-2, reads EAEVAQSPRYKITEKSQAVAFWCDPISGHATLYWYRQILGQGPELLVQFQDESVVDDSQLPKDRFSAERLKGVDSTLKIQPAELGDSAMYLCASSFGTGPLYGYTFGSGTRLTVV.

The chain uses TRBV7-2 and TRBJ2-1, with TRBD2 matching over 12 bases. This CDR3 is built from 17 residues. Germline CDR1 and CDR2: SGHTA and FQGNSA. V shed 5 bases, J shed 0 bases, and the junction held 5 bases outside the gene matches. CDR3 sequence (DNA): TGTGCCAGCAGCCCTGTACTAGCGGGAGGCTCCTACAATGAGCAGTTCTTC. It encodes CASSPVLAGGSYNEQFF.

This sequence joins TRBV7-4 and TRBJ2-2; 7 nucleotides agree with TRBD1. Germline lookup yields CDR1 SGHVT and CDR2 SQSDAQ. The CDR3 covers 20 residues. V gave up 5 bases and J gave up 5 bases; unmatched junction bases: 23. The CDR3 bases are TGTGCCAGCAGCCCCCATTCCGGGACAGCCCAAATTAAGCGGACCGGGGAGCTGTTTTTT. This sequence encodes CASSPHSGTAQIKRTGELFF.

In this sample, this clone is medium-sized. CDR3 bases: TGTGCCAGCAGCCCGGGACAGGAGAACACTGAAGCTTTCTTT. This codes for CASSPGQENTEAFF. The chain has TRBV6-4 and TRBJ1-1; 8 positions match TRBD1. Germline V gene sequence: CDR1 MRHNA, CDR2 SNTAGT. The J segment lost 1 base and the V segment lost 6 bases, leaving 4 bases of the junction unmatched. The CDR3 is made up of 14 amino acids.

The rearrangement uses TRBV6-1 and TRBJ2-3; 9 bases line up with TRBD1. V dropped 7 bases and J dropped 3; count of bases not matched to a gene: 8. CDR1 is MNHNS, CDR2 SASEGT, per germline. The CDR3 contains 15 residues. The CDR3 DNA reads TGTGCCAGCACCGGCTGGGGACAGGGTACAGATACGCAGTATTTT. Protein product: CASTGWGQGTDTQYF.